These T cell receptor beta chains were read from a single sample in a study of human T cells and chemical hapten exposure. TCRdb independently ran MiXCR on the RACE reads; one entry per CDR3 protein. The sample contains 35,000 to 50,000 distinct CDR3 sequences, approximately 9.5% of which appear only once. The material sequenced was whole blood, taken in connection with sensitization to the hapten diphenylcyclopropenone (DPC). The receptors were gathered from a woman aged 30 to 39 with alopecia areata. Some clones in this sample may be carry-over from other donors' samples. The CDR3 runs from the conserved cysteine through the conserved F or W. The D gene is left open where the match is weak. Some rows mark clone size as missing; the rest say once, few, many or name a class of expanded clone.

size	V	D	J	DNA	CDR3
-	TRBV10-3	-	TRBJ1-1	TGTGCCATCTCCACCAGCCAGGGGACTGAAGCTTTCTTT	CAISTSQGTEAFF
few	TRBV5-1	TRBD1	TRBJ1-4	TGCGCCAGCAGCCGGACAGGGGATAATGAAAAACTGTTTTTT	CASSRTGDNEKLFF
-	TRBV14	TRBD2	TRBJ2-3	TGTGCCAGCGGCCAGGGCCAGGGACTAGCGCTTATCACAGATACGCAGTATTTT	CASGQGQGLALITDTQYF
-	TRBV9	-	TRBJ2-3	TGTGCCAGCAGCGTCCCCAGGAATCCCGATACGCAGTATTTT	CASSVPRNPDTQYF
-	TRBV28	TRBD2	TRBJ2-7	TGTGCCAGCAGTCTCCCTAGCGGGGGGACCCTCCTTCGGGAGCAGTACTTC	CASSLPSGGTLLREQYF
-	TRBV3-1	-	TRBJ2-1	TGTGCCAGCAGCTCCAAAGCGGCTAGCTCCTACAATGAGCAGTTCTTC	CASSSKAASSYNEQFF
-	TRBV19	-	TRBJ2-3	TGTGCCAGTAGTATAGATGACGGGGGCGGCACAGATACGCAGTATTTT	CASSIDDGGGTDTQYF
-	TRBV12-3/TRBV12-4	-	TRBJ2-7	TGTGCCAGCAGTTTCTCAGGGGTCGTGCACGAGCAGTACTTC	CASSFSGVVHEQYF
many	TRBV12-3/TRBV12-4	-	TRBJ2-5	TGTGCCAGCAGTTTAGGCAGGGACCAGACCCAGTACTTC	CASSLGRDQTQYF
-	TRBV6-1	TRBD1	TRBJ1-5	TGTGCCAGCAGTGACCGGGACAGGGGTATGCAGCCCCAGCATTTT	CASSDRDRGMQPQHF
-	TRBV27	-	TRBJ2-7	TGTGCCAGCAGTTTTATAAGCCAGCGAGGTTACGAGCAGTACTTC	CASSFISQRGYEQYF
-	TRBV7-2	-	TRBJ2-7	TGTGCCAGCAGCTTCGATGGGGGGAGCTACGAGCAGTACTTC	CASSFDGGSYEQYF
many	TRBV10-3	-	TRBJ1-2	TGTGCCATCAGTTACAGGGCGGAAGGCTACACCTTC	CAISYRAEGYTF
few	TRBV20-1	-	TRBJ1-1	TGCAGTGCTAGTCCTCGGGGGAATGAAGCTTTCTTT	CSASPRGNEAFF
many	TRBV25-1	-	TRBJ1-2	TGTGCCAGCAGTGAGGGAGGCAGGGTCTACACCTTC	CASSEGGRVYTF
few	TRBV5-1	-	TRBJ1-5	TGCGCCAGCAGAAGGCTTAGAAGGGGCCCCCCTCAGCCCCAGCATTTT	CASRRLRRGPPQPQHF
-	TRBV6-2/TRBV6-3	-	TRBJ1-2	TGTGCCAGCAGTGACCGGGCCTACTATGGCTACACCTTC	CASSDRAYYGYTF
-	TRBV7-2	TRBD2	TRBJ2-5	TGTGCCAGCAGCATGGCCGTACTAGCGAACCAAGAGACCCAGTACTTC	CASSMAVLANQETQYF
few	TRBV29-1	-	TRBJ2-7	TGCAGCGCCGAGACAGGACCCCAGCAGTACTTC	CSAETGPQQYF
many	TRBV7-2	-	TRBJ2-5	TGTGCCAGCAGCTTAGTGAGAACCACGAGCCAAGAGACCCAGTACTTC	CASSLVRTTSQETQYF
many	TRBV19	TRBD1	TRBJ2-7	TGTGCCAGTAGTATTACGGACAGGGCCTACGAGCAGTACTTC	CASSITDRAYEQYF
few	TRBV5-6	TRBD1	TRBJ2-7	TGTGCCAGCAGCTTGGGGCAGGGGGCCGAGCAGTACTTC	CASSLGQGAEQYF
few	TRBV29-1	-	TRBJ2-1	TGCAGCGTTTATTTGGCAGCATCCTACAATGAGCAGTTCTTC	CSVYLAASYNEQFF
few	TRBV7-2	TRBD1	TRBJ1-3	TGTGCCAGCAGCCGAGACAGGGAAGGTGGAAACACCATATATTTT	CASSRDREGGNTIYF
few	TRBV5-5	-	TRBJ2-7	TGTGCCAGCAGCTTAGATCTAAACAGCCATCAGTACTTC	CASSLDLNSHQYF
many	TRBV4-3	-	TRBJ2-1	TGCGCCAGCAGCCAAGTGATTTTCCGGGATGAGCAGTTCTTC	CASSQVIFRDEQFF
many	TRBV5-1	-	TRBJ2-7	TGCGCCAGCAGCTTTGGAGTCCCCTACGAGCAGTACTTC	CASSFGVPYEQYF
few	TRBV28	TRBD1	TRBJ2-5	TGTGCCAGCAGTTCCACCGGGACAGGAAGGAGAGAGACCCAGTACTTC	CASSSTGTGRRETQYF
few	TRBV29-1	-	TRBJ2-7	TGCAGCGTTTGCTTCCTGGGGATCTCAGGGTTCTCCTACGAGCAGTACTTC	CSVCFLGISGFSYEQYF
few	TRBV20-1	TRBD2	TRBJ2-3	TGCAGTGCCCGGGGGGGAGGCACAGATACGCAGTATTTT	CSARGGGTDTQYF
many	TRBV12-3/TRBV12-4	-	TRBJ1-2	TGTGCCAGCAGTTATAACGGCGACTATGGCTACACCTTC	CASSYNGDYGYTF
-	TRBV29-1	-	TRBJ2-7	TGCAGCGTCGAGAGCCGTTACGAGCAGTACTTC	CSVESRYEQYF
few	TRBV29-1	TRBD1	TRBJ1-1	TGCAGCGGCAACAGGGGGCCGGGCACTGAAGCTTTCTTT	CSGNRGPGTEAFF
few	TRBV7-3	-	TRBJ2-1	TGTGCCAGCAGCTTACTCGGCGGAGCTTCTGCCGGTGAGCAGTTCTTC	CASSLLGGASAGEQFF
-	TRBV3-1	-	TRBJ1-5	TGTGCCAGCAGCTTACAGGGTTACAATCAGCCCCAGCATTTT	CASSLQGYNQPQHF
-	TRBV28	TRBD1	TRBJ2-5	TGTGCCAGCAGGGGAATATGGACAGGGAAAGAGACCCAGTACTTC	CASRGIWTGKETQYF
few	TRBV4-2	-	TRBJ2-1	TGTGCCAGCAGCCAAGATCCAGGGCTCAATGAGCAGTTCTTC	CASSQDPGLNEQFF
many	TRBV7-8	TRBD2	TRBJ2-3	TGTGCCAGCAGCCCCCGGACTAGCAAAATCACAGATACGCAGTATTTT	CASSPRTSKITDTQYF
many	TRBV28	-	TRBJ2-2	TGTGCCAGCAGTGGAAATACTGCGAACACCGGGGAGCTGTTTTTT	CASSGNTANTGELFF
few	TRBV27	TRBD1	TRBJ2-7	TGTGCCAGCAGTTACAGGGGGCAGGACGAGCAGTACTTC	CASSYRGQDEQYF
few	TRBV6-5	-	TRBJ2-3	TGTGCCAGCAGCCTTGGGACCAGCACAGATACGCAGTATTTT	CASSLGTSTDTQYF
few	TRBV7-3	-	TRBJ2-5	TGTGCCAGCAGCTTAACTTCTTTCCAAGAGACCCAGTACTTC	CASSLTSFQETQYF
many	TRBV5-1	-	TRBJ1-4	TGCGCCAGCAGCTTGGATAAGGGGGTCGACGAAAAACTGTTTTTT	CASSLDKGVDEKLFF
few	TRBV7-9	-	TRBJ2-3	TGTGCCAGCAGCCCACCAGGGGCGAGCACAGATACGCAGTATTTT	CASSPPGASTDTQYF
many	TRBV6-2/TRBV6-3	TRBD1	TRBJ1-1	TGTGCCAGCAGCCCAGGGACAGCGGGACACGCTGAAGCTTTCTTT	CASSPGTAGHAEAFF
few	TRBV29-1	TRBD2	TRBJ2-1	TGCAGCGTTGCTCCCACTAGCGGGGTCCTCGATGAGCAGTTCTTC	CSVAPTSGVLDEQFF
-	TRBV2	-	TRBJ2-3	TGTGCCAGCAGTGCCCCAGCGGGCAGCACAGATACGCAGTATTTT	CASSAPAGSTDTQYF
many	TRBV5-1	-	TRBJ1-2	TGCGCCAGCAGGGAGATTACTAACTATGGCTACACCTTC	CASREITNYGYTF
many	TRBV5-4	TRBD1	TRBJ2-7	TGTGCCAGCAGCGTAAAGGACAGGCAAGGCTACGAGCAGTACTTC	CASSVKDRQGYEQYF
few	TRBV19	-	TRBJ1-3	TGTGCCAGTACTCCTGGATGGGCTGGAAACACCATATATTTT	CASTPGWAGNTIYF
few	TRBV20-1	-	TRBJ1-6	TGCAGTGCTAGCCAGGCCGTTAATTCACCCCTCCACTTT	CSASQAVNSPLHF
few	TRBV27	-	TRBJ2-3	TGTGCCAGCAAGCCAAACTTACCCCTGCCGGATACGCAGTATTTT	CASKPNLPLPDTQYF
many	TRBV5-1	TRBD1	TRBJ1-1	TGCGCCAGCGGAAGGGACAGGCAAACAGTTGAAGCTTTCTTT	CASGRDRQTVEAFF
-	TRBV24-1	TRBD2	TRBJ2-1	TGTGCCACCTGTGATTTATGGGGGGGTGAGCAGTTCTTC	CATCDLWGGEQFF
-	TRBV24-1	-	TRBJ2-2	TGTGCCACCAGTGCTATAGCGAACACCGGGGAGCTGTTTTTT	CATSAIANTGELFF